Presented here are 26 T cell receptor beta chains from one specimen sequenced in a study of blood T cell repertoires in COVID-19. TCRdb keeps only in-frame clones here, not all; method: immunoSEQ multiplex PCR. The sample records about 210,000 clones, roughly 89% being singletons. The sequenced material came from peripheral blood. The receptors were sampled from a man in his sixties who had recovered from COVID-19.

V is TRBV7-2 and J is TRBJ1-2; 9 bases fit TRBD1. Trimming cost V 3 bases and J 8 bases; bases outside gene matches: 4. CDR3 size: 13 residues. CDR1 and CDR2 from the germline V gene are SGHTA and FQGNSA. CDR3 DNA: TGTGCCAGCAGCTTGGGACAGGGTTACGGCTACACCTTC. Residues: CASSLGQGYGYTF.

This sequence joins TRBV5-1 and TRBJ1-1; weak D call: TRBD1 (5 bases). Germline CDR1 reads SGHRS; CDR2 reads YFSETQ. With 9 bases removed from V and 11 bases from J, the gap between germline ends came to 20 bases. The length of the CDR3 is 12 residues. The CDR3 loop is CAIPTGEHSAFF. The CDR3, as DNA: TGCGCCATTCCAACGGGGGAACATTCTGCTTTCTTT. Filled out from reference TRBV5-1 and TRBJ1-1, the complete variable domain reads KAGVTQTPRYLIKTRGQQVTLSCSPISGHRSVSWYQQTPGQGLQFLFEYFSETQRNKGNFPGRFSGRQFSNSRSEMNVSTLELGDSALYLCAIPTGEHSAFFGQGTRLTVV.

The chain is built from TRBV5-1 and TRBJ2-3; 9 bases match TRBD2. Trimming took 5 bases from V and 1 from J; bases not matched to a gene: 2. Germline lookup yields CDR1 SGHRS and CDR2 YFSETQ. The CDR3 is made up of 14 amino acids. The CDR3 loop is CASRRLAGTDTQYF. The CDR3 DNA follows: TGCGCCAGCAGGAGACTAGCGGGCACAGATACGCAGTATTTT. Full variable domain (missing parts from reference TRBV5-1 and TRBJ2-3): KAGVTQTPRYLIKTRGQQVTLSCSPISGHRSVSWYQQTPGQGLQFLFEYFSETQRNKGNFPGRFSGRQFSNSRSEMNVSTLELGDSALYLCASRRLAGTDTQYFGPGTRLTVL.

The V and J genes are TRBV6-6 and TRBJ2-4; TRBD1 is a possible D gene (5 bases). The germline V gene encodes CDR1 MNHNY and CDR2 SVGAGI (reference sequence). The CDR3 length is 12 residues. The CDR3 DNA reads TGTGCTACAGGCAGAGCCAAAAACATTCAGTACTTC. Amino acid sequence: CATGRAKNIQYF.

This sequence joins TRBV6-2 or TRBV6-3 and TRBJ2-7, with D perhaps TRBD1 (6 bases). Germline V gene data show CDR1 as MNHEY and CDR2 as SVGEGT. The CDR3 is made up of 12 amino acids. The V end was cut by 5 bases, the J end by 3 bases, with 8 bases between. CDR3 DNA sequence: TGTGCCAGCAGTAAACAGGGCTACGAGCAGTACTTC. It yields the protein CASSKQGYEQYF.

This clone has just one count. The chain is built from TRBV28 and TRBJ1-1, with a weak D call TRBD1 (5 bases). The germline V and J ends were trimmed by 7 bases and 3 bases, with 24 bases remaining between them. Germline CDR1 reads MDHEN; CDR2 reads SYDVKM. The CDR3 consists of 17 residues. CDR3 nucleotide sequence: TGTGCCAGCACGCCGGTGCGGGGACCTCAACCGGACACTGAAGCTTTCTTT. Protein sequence: CASTPVRGPQPDTEAFF.

The chain employs TRBV11-1 and TRBJ2-5; tentative D call: TRBD2 (6 bases). The CDR3 consists of 13 residues. Germline V gene sequence: CDR1 SGHAT, CDR2 FQDESV (reference sequence). Trimming removed 4 bases from V and 4 bases from J, with 10 bases in between. The DNA for the CDR3 is TGTGCCAGCAGCTCCAACGGGGGAGAGACCCAGTACTTC. Its translation is CASSSNGGETQYF.

The rearrangement uses TRBV10-2 and TRBJ2-6, with 14 bases fitting TRBD2. The CDR3 runs 17 residues. V was pared by 4 bases and J by 2 bases, with 1 base of the junction left unmatched. The germline V gene has CDR1 WSHSY and CDR2 SAAADI. CDR3 amino acids: CASSVTSGRAGANVLTF. The CDR3 DNA is TGCGCCAGCAGTGTGACTAGCGGGAGGGCTGGGGCCAACGTCCTGACTTTC.

The V gene is TRBV5-1, the J gene TRBJ2-1, with 13 bases that match TRBD2. CDR3 length: 15 amino acids. Germline-derived CDR1 and CDR2 are SGHRS and YFSETQ. V lost 0 bases to trimming and J lost 10 bases; unmatched junction nucleotides: 4. CDR3 amino acids: CASSLGLAGGGEQFF. DNA for the CDR3: TGCGCCAGCAGCTTGGGACTAGCGGGGGGAGGGGAGCAGTTCTTC.

This rearrangement joins TRBV4-3 to TRBJ2-7; D ambiguous. Germline CDR1 and CDR2: LGHNA and YSLEER. Trimming stripped 3 bases from V and 3 bases from J, with 9 bases between. This CDR3 has 13 residues. CDR3 nucleotides: TGCGCCAGCAGCCAGGATACAGTCTACGAGCAGTACTTC. Translation gives CASSQDTVYEQYF.

Turning to this clone: This sample includes further DNA sequences coding for the same CDR3. The chain recombines TRBV28 with TRBJ2-7; maybe TRBD1 (5 bases). Trimming cost V 2 bases and J 4 bases, with 6 bases left between them. CDR3 size: 12 residues. The germline gives CDR1 MDHEN, CDR2 SYDVKM. Here the CDR3 DNA reads TGTGCCAGCAGTTTACAGGGTTACGAGCAGTACTTC. This gives the protein CASSLQGYEQYF.

This clone has a single count. The rearrangement links TRBV6-4 to TRBJ2-5; D is perhaps TRBD2 (7 bases). V lost 11 bases and J lost 1, with 14 bases in between. The CDR3 length is 13 residues. Looked up from germline, CDR1 is MRHNA and CDR2 is SNTAGT. The CDR3 reads CAGERDTQETQYF. The DNA of the CDR3 is TGTGCCGGAGAGCGGGACACCCAAGAGACCCAGTACTTC.

CDR3 protein: CASSAAGRPDTQYF. For the CDR3, the DNA is TGTGCCAGCAGCGCGGCGGGCAGGCCGGATACGCAGTATTTT. The chain joins TRBV11-3 to TRBJ2-3, with D perhaps matching TRBD2 (5 bases). The V end was cut by 5 bases, the J end by 6 bases, with 15 bases between. CDR1 and CDR2 from the germline V gene are SGHNT and YENEEA. The CDR3 covers 14 residues.

The J gene is TRBJ2-1, the V gene TRBV14, with 10 bases identical to TRBD2. With 4 bases clipped from V and 4 bases from J, the junction kept 7 bases outside the gene matches. CDR1 and CDR2 (germline): SGHDN, FVKESK. CDR3 size: 16 residues. CDR3 coding DNA: TGTGCCAGCAGCCCGACCTCTAGCGGGGGTTACAATGAGCAGTTCTTC. The encoded protein is CASSPTSSGGYNEQFF.

The chain uses TRBV4-3 and TRBJ1-2; D unclear. V was cut by 1 base and J by 2 bases, with 14 bases left in between. Per the germline V gene, CDR1 is LGHNA and CDR2 is YSLEER. This CDR3 is built from 16 residues. CDR3 region: CASSQVTNPKNYGYTF. CDR3 DNA: TGCGCCAGCAGCCAAGTTACTAATCCGAAAAACTATGGCTACACCTTC.

The CDR3 spells CASRDRENTEAFF. The CDR3 nucleotides read TGTGCCAGCAGGGACAGGGAGAACACTGAAGCTTTCTTT. The V and J genes are TRBV2 and TRBJ1-1; the match to TRBD1 covers 8 bases. The germline CDR1 and CDR2 sequences are SNHLY and FYNNEI. With 6 bases clipped from V and 1 base from J, the junction kept 1 base outside the gene matches. The CDR3 extends over 13 amino acids.

This clone was seen a single time. The chain is built from TRBV5-4 and TRBJ2-2; no firm D call. CDR1 is SGHNT, CDR2 YYREEE, per germline (reference sequence). The germline V and J ends were trimmed by 3 bases and 7 bases, with 16 bases remaining between them. This CDR3 region has 15 residues. The CDR3 loop is CASSSAARRDGELFF. DNA for the CDR3: TGTGCCAGCAGCTCTGCTGCACGAAGAGACGGGGAGCTGTTTTTT.

The CDR3, as DNA: TGTGCCAGCTCACCACCTCAGCGTCATGAGCAGTTCTTC. Translating it yields CASSPPQRHEQFF. V gene TRBV18 combines with J gene TRBJ2-1; no definite D call. CDR1 is KGHSH and CDR2 is LQKENI in the germline V gene. The V end was cut by 0 bases, the J end by 8 bases, with 8 bases between. The CDR3 loop spans 13 amino acids.

J is TRBJ2-7 and V is TRBV28; 9 bases fit TRBD2. The CDR3 is 15 amino acids. Looked up from germline, CDR1 is MDHEN and CDR2 is SYDVKM. The ends lost 5 bases at V and 2 bases at J; junction bases unmatched: 7. The CDR3 region has the DNA TGTGCCAGCAGTCCTCTAGCGGGAATCACCTACGAGCAGTACTTC. Amino acid sequence: CASSPLAGITYEQYF.

This chain connects TRBV30 to TRBJ1-3, with D possibly being TRBD1 (5 bases). CDR1 is GTSNPN and CDR2 is SVGIG in the germline V gene (reference sequence). V lost 3 bases, J lost 6 bases, and 12 bases lay in between. CDR3 length: 13 amino acids. The CDR3 region has the DNA TGTGCCTGGAGGGGGGGAAGATTAAACACCATATATTTT. It yields the protein CAWRGGRLNTIYF.

This chain links TRBV5-1 with TRBJ2-7; D perhaps matches TRBD1 (6 bases). The CDR3 sequence is 15 residues long. Trimming pared 2 bases from V and 3 bases from J, leaving 15 bases between. Germline V gene sequence: CDR1 SGHRS, CDR2 YFSETQ. The chain's CDR3 is CASSFTGSTYYEQYF. CDR3 bases: TGCGCCAGCAGCTTCACAGGGAGTACCTACTACGAGCAGTACTTC.

The V and J genes are TRBV30 and TRBJ2-4, with D tentatively TRBD1 (6 bases). CDR1 is GTSNPN, CDR2 SVGIG, per germline (reference sequence). Trimming pared 2 bases from V and 7 bases from J, leaving 9 bases between. The CDR3 is made up of 12 amino acids. The DNA of the CDR3 is TGTGCCTGGAGTTCCCAGGGGAACATTCAGTACTTC. This encodes CAWSSQGNIQYF.

The V gene is TRBV6-1, the J gene TRBJ1-2; TRBD1 is a possible D gene (6 bases). The CDR3 totals 14 residues. The germline V gene has CDR1 MNHNS and CDR2 SASEGT. Trimming took 2 bases from V and 5 from J, leaving 12 bases between them. The CDR3 sequence: CASSETDRSYGYTF. CDR3 coding DNA: TGTGCCAGCAGTGAAACCGACAGGTCGTATGGCTACACCTTC.

This clone is a singleton in its sample. V usage is TRBV7-2 and J usage is TRBJ1-5, with 7 bases identical to TRBD1. Germline CDR1 reads SGHTA; CDR2 reads FQGNSA. The CDR3 has 13 residues. Trimming at V came to 6 bases and at J to 5 bases, leaving 4 bases not matched to a gene. The CDR3 DNA reads TGTGCCAGCAGTAGCCAGGGGGATCAGCCCCAGCATTTT. It codes for CASSSQGDQPQHF.

This chain joins TRBV9 and TRBJ2-1; perhaps TRBD2 as D (5 bases). Germline-derived CDR1 and CDR2 are SGDLS and YYNGEE. The ends were cut back, 3 bases at V and 0 bases at J, with 16 bases in the middle. This CDR3 is built from 17 residues. The CDR3 DNA reads as TGTGCCAGCAGCGCGAACGGGAAGCGGAGCTCCTACAATGAGCAGTTCTTC. This codes for CASSANGKRSSYNEQFF.

The chain employs TRBV3-1 (or the pseudogene TRBV3-2) and TRBJ2-1; 7 nucleotides agree with TRBD1. CDR1 is LGHDT and CDR2 is YNNKEL in the germline V gene (reference sequence). With 6 bases clipped from V and 4 bases from J, the junction kept 15 bases outside the gene matches. The CDR3 loop spans 17 amino acids. CDR3 in DNA: TGTGCCAGCAGTCCTTTTTTAGGACAGGACCATTACAATGAGCAGTTCTTC. This codes for CASSPFLGQDHYNEQFF.